These 8 T cell receptor beta chains share one sample of origin, sequenced in a study of blood T cell repertoires in COVID-19. Data came from immunoSEQ multiplex PCR; TCRdb stores just in-frame clones and leaves some out. Of over 65,000 clones listed, 80% to 95% are singletons. The source material was peripheral blood. These receptors all come from an elderly woman with acute or convalescent COVID-19.

The V call is TRBV9, the J call TRBJ2-3; 10 nucleotides agree with TRBD2. Trimming cost V 10 bases and J 6 bases; bases outside gene matches: 20. Germline V CDR1 and CDR2: SGDLS, YYNGEE. There are 17 residues in the CDR3. The DNA for the CDR3 is TGTGCCCCCCAGCCCTCGGCTAGCGGGAGCCCTCCGGATACGCAGTATTTT. It is translated as CAPQPSASGSPPDTQYF.

V and J are TRBV7-2 and TRBJ1-6; the D gene is possibly TRBD1 (5 bases). Germline V gene data show CDR1 as SGHTA and CDR2 as FQGNSA. The length of the CDR3 is 13 residues. The ends were cut back, 8 bases at V and 8 bases at J, with 13 bases in the middle. The CDR3 nucleotides read TGTGCCAGCGGGGCCGAGATGGATTCACCCCTCCACTTT. This codes for CASGAEMDSPLHF.

The V call is TRBV2, the J call TRBJ1-2; D not resolved. Germline CDR1 SNHLY, CDR2 FYNNEI. The CDR3 has 13 residues. V lost 5 bases and J lost 5, with 12 bases in between. The CDR3 region has the DNA TGTGCCAGCAGTATACGGGGTTGGTATGGCTACACCTTC. It is translated as CASSIRGWYGYTF.

The chain combines TRBV13 with TRBJ2-7; 13 bases agree with TRBD2. V lost 5 bases to trimming and J lost 7 bases; unmatched junction nucleotides: 11. This CDR3 is 16 amino acids long. Per germline, CDR1 PRHDT and CDR2 FYEKMQ (reference sequence). The CDR3 loop reads CASSPRTSGSIREQYF. The CDR3 DNA reads TGTGCCAGCAGCCCCCGGACTAGCGGGAGTATCAGGGAGCAGTACTTC.

The V gene is TRBV5-1, the J gene TRBJ2-5; D remains ambiguous. Trimming left V 3 bases short and J 10 bases short, with 4 bases between. The CDR3 is made up of 9 amino acids. Per germline, CDR1 SGHRS and CDR2 YFSETQ. CDR3 region: CASSSGQYF. The CDR3 DNA sequence: TGCGCCAGCAGCTCCGGCCAGTACTTC.

The rearrangement joins TRBV7-6 to TRBJ2-7; D is perhaps TRBD2 (5 bases). V lost 2 bases to trimming and J lost 5 bases, with 7 bases between them. The CDR3 is made up of 12 amino acids. In germline, CDR1 is SGHVS, CDR2 FNYEAQ. The DNA of the CDR3 is TGTGCCAGCAGCTTATCGGGGAACGAGCAGTACTTC. Translating it yields CASSLSGNEQYF.

V is TRBV2 and J is TRBJ2-3; 15 bases map to TRBD2. Germline V gives CDR1 SNHLY, CDR2 FYNNEI. After removal of 5 bases from V and 4 bases from J, the junction contained 7 bases not matched to a gene. The CDR3 has 17 residues. The CDR3 is CASSRTSGRAVSDTQYF. CDR3 DNA: TGTGCCAGCAGTAGGACTAGCGGGAGGGCCGTATCAGATACGCAGTATTTT.

This rearrangement joins TRBV9 to TRBJ1-6; D unresolved. V shed 3 bases and J shed 0 bases, with 10 bases lying between them. The CDR3 runs 16 residues. Germline lookup yields CDR1 SGDLS and CDR2 YYNGEE. The CDR3 spells CASSGRAGSYNSPLHF. The CDR3 coding sequence is TGTGCCAGCAGCGGAAGAGCGGGCTCCTATAATTCACCCCTCCACTTT.